This record concerns one T cell receptor beta chain sequence. This clonotype showed up just a few times. It has no known antigen specificity. Base qualities were left out, and no much larger clone turns up one base away. Systemically healthy Caucasian individuals from Russia, 39 in total and aged roughly 6 to 95 years, were included as donors. Around 10 milliliters of peripheral blood were drawn from each donor into EDTA-treated Vacutainer tubes. Ficoll-Paque density-gradient centrifugation was used to isolate PBMCs, with at least 6 million obtained per sample. Total RNA was extracted from PBMCs with Trizol reagent, with at least 6 micrograms obtained per sample. Naive CD45RAhigh/CD27high T cell percentages were measured by flow cytometry on a PBMC aliquot from every donor. CDR1 SGHRS and CDR2 YFSETQ were looked up in the germline V gene. At the junction V is shortened by 1 base and J by 7 bases, with 8 bases in between. The CDR3 holds 12 amino acids from the cysteine to the phenylalanine. Only the CDR3 DNA stays, 36 bases, in frame from base 1.

The library was prepared using 5' RACE. Instrument on record: Illumina HiSeq 2500. A second PCR of about 6 to 11 cycles was performed with a sample-barcoded 5' primer and a J-beta primer mix. A unique molecular identifier was introduced onto each TCR beta cDNA molecule by a template-switch 5' adaptor carrying 12 random nucleotides. Each sample yielded at least 3 million CDR3-containing paired-end reads. All of the RNA was converted into first-strand cDNA using the Mint cDNA synthesis kit, with a TRBC-specific oligonucleotide serving as the primer. After uracil-DNA glycosylase treatment, a first 18-cycle PCR used universal primers M1SS and BC2_uni_R on all cDNA. The study's processing was this. For normalization, 1 million high-quality reads, each with a distinct molecular identifier, were randomly selected from each sample. Reads sharing molecular identifiers were discarded rather than binned into consensus sequences. CDR3 identification, clonotype clustering and error correction used MiTCR with a Q25 quality threshold and the strictest error-elimination algorithm. A nonparametric unseen species model with Euler transformation was used to estimate lower-bound total TCR beta diversity. TCRdb itself trimmed the public reads at Q25 with fastp, ran MiXCR and retained productive beta chains. Duplicate CDR3 protein sequences are folded into a single record with the most common DNA and genes. The V and J calls were determined by TCRdb, not by the authors. For this sample there are about 970,000 distinct CDR3 sequences; roughly 51% appear just once. The biggest ten clones account for about 22% of the sample.

This entry comes from a study of blood T cells in healthy people across ages (dated by TCRdb to about 2015). Concerning the study at large: In model experiments, template switching captured roughly one uniquely barcoded TCR beta cDNA molecule for every two T cells. Age-related changes in TCR beta repertoire diversity were measured in the study by deep sequencing normalized with unique cDNA molecular identifiers. Four age groups were formed from the donors: young (average approximately 17 years), middle-aged (approximately 40), aged (around 68) and long-lived (less than 85). To avoid experimental bias, donors of different ages were spread randomly across the sequencing lanes. For two donors (one aged 18 to 30 and one aged 80 or older), the study analyzed two additional independent replicas of 1 million unique cDNA reads from the same blood draw. Summary of the overall study and its limitations: As age increased, observed TCR beta diversity per million T cells dropped in a roughly linear way, and a significant reduction was already evident by age 40. Estimates of total diversity based on one million sequenced T cells were regarded as lower bounds and as underestimates. There was a strong correlation between observed TCR beta diversity and the percentage of naive T cells measured by flow cytometry. Donor CMV infection status was unknown, potentially confounding age-related changes in expanded clonotypes. Conclusive comparison of naive and antigen-experienced compartments was prevented by the profiling of bulk unsorted PBMCs. Compared with the aged group, more naive CD4+ T cells, fewer expanded clones and increased TCR diversity were shown by the long-lived group, suggesting age selection.

The chain employs TRBV5-1 and TRBJ1-1; TRBD1 is a weak D gene call, 5 bases matching. The specimen was blood. This TCR derives from a woman aged 60-75 years in good health. This receptor carries the CDR3 CASSLWGNEAFF. The DNA sequence reads TGCGCCAGCAGCTTGTGGGGGAATGAAGCTTTCTTT.